This T cell receptor beta chain was identified in a study of T-cell memory formation after mild COVID-19. This clonotype was detected a few times. The antigen remains undetermined. Germline CDR1 and CDR2: SGHTA and FQGTGA. This CDR3 has 14 residues. V dropped 3 bases and J dropped 1 base, with 8 bases sitting between them. Findings and limits, study-wide: That cross-reactive memory joined was suggested by some responding clones appearing in pre-infection memory. Nothing showed for sure that second-wave clones peaking on day 37 were SARS-CoV-2 specific.

TCRdb re-analysed the 5' RACE reads in MiXCR, keeping a single row per CDR3 protein. Of about 400,000 distinct CDR3 sequences listed, more than 20% were seen once; the top ten hold around 13%. The sequence was collected from an adult woman who had mild COVID-19 (a few samples of this study predate the infection). Cell type and time point are not known. This chain links TRBV7-3 with TRBJ2-3; D tentatively fits TRBD1 or TRBD2 (5 bases each). Sequenced input: PBMCs or a T cell subset sorted from them (not recorded which). CDR3 residues: CASSFRGGTDTQYF. CDR3 sequence (DNA): TGTGCCAGCAGCTTTAGGGGAGGCACAGATACGCAGTATTTT.